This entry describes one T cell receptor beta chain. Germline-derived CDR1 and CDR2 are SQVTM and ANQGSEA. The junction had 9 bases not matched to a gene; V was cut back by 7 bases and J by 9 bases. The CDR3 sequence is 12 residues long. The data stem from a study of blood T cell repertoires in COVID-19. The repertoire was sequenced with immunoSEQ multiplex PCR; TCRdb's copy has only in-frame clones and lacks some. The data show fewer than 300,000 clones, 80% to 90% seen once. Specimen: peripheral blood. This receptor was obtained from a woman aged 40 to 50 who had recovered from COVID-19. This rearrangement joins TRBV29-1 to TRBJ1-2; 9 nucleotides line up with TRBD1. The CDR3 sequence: CSAERDRDSYTF. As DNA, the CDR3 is TGCAGCGCCGAAAGGGACAGGGATAGCTACACCTTC.